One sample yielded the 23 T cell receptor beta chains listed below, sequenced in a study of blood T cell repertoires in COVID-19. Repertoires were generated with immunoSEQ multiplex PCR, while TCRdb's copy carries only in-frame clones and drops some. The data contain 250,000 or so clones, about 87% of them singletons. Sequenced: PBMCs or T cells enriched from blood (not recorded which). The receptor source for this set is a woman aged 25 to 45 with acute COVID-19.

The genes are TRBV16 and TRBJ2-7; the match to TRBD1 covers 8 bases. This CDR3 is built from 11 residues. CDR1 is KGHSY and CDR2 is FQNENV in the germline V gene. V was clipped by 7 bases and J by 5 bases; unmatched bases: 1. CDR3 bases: TGTGCCAGCAAGACAGGGGACGAGCAGTACTTC. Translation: CASKTGDEQYF. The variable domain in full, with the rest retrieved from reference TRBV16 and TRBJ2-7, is GEEVAQTPKHLVRGEGQKAKLYCAPIKGHSYVFWYQQVLKNEFKFLISFQNENVFDETGMPKERFSAKCLPNSPCSLEIQATKLEDSAVYFCASKTGDEQYFGPGTRLTVT.

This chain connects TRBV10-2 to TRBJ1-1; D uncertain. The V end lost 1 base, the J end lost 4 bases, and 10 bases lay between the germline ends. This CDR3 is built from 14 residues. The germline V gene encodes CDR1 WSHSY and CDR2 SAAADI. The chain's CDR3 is CASSEFPSSTEAFF. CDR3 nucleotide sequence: TGCGCCAGCAGTGAGTTCCCGAGTAGCACTGAAGCTTTCTTT.

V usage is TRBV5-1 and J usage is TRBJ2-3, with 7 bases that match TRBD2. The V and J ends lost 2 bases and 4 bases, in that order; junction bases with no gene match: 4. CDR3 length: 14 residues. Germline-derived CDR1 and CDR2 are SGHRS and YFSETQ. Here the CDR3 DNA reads TGCGCCAGCAGCTTCGGGGGGTGGGCAGATACGCAGTATTTT. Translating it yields CASSFGGWADTQYF.

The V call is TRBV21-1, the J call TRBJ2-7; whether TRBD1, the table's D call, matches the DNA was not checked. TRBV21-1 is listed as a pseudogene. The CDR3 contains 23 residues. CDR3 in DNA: TGTGCCAGCAGCATCCGCTTATTGCCCTTAAGACAGGGGGACTATTCGACGACCTACGAGCAGTACTTC. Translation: CASSIRLLPLRQGDYSTTYEQYF.

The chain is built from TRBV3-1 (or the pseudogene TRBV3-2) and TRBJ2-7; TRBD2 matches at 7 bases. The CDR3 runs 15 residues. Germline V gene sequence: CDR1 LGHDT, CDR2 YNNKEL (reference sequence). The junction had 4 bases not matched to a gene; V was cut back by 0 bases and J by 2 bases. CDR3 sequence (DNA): TGTGCCAGCAGCCAAGATCTCAGCGGGGCCTACGAGCAGTACTTC. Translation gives CASSQDLSGAYEQYF.

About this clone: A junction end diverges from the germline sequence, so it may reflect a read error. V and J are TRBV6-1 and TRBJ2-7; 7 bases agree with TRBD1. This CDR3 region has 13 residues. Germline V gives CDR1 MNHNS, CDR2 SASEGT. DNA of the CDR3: TGTGCCAGCAGTGAAACTATCGGACAGGCCACGGACTTC. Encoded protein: CASSETIGQATDF.

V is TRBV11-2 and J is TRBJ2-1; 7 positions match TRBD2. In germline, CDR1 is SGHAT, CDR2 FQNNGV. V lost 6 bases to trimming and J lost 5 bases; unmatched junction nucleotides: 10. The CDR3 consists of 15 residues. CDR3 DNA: TGTGCCAGCAGTTTCGGGACTATAACTAACAATGAGCAGTTCTTC. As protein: CASSFGTITNNEQFF.

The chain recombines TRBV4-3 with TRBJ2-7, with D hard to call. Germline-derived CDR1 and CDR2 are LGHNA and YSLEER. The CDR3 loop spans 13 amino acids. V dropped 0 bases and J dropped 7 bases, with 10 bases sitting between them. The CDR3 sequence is CASSQETPGEQYF. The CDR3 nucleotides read TGCGCCAGCAGCCAAGAAACCCCCGGGGAGCAGTACTTC.

The CDR3, as DNA: TGTGCCAGCAGTTGGACAGAAGGATCTGGCTACACCTTC. Encoded protein: CASSWTEGSGYTF. This sequence joins TRBV2 and TRBJ1-2; TRBD1 is a possible D gene (6 bases). Trimming shortened V by 5 bases and J by 7 bases, and 14 bases separated the two germline ends. Germline V gene data show CDR1 as SNHLY and CDR2 as FYNNEI. The CDR3 length is 13 residues.

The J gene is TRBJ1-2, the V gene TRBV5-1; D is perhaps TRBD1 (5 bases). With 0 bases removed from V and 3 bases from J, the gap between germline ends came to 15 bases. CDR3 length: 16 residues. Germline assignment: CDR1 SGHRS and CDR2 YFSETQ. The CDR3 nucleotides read TGCGCCAGCAGCTTGGGGGCCGACAGAATAGACTATGGCTACACCTTC. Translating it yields CASSLGADRIDYGYTF.

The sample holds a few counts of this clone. The CDR3 DNA reads TGTGCCAGCAGCTTAGCAGGTATAGCGGGGGGGCCTGCAGATACGCAGTATTTT. Translation gives CASSLAGIAGGPADTQYF. The gene calls are TRBV7-2 and TRBJ2-3; 11 bases are shared with TRBD2. There are 18 residues in the CDR3. With 0 bases clipped from V and 4 bases from J, the junction kept 9 bases outside the gene matches. Per the germline V gene, CDR1 is SGHTA and CDR2 is FQGNSA.

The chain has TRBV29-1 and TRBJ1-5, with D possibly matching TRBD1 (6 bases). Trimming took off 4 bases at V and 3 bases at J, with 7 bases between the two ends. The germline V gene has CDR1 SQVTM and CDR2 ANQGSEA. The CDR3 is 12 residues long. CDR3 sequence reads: CSVAGANQPQHF. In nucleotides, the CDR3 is TGCAGCGTTGCAGGGGCCAATCAGCCCCAGCATTTT.

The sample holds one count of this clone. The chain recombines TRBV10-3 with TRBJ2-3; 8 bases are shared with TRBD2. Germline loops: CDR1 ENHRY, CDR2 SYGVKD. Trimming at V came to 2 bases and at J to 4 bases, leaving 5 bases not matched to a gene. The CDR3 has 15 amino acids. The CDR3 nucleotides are TGTGCCATCAGTGAGCGGGAACTAGCGGCAGATACGCAGTATTTT. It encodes CAISERELAADTQYF.

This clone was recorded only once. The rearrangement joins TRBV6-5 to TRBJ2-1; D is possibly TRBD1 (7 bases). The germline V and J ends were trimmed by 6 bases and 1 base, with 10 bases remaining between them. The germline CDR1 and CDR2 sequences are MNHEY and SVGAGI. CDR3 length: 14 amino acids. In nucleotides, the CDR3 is TGTGCCAGCAGACCAGGGGGGTCCTACAATGAGCAGTTCTTC. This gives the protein CASRPGGSYNEQFF.

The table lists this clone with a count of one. This CDR3 is CASTSTGGYTF. In DNA form, the CDR3 reads TGTGCCAGCACTTCTACCGGTGGCTACACCTTC. The chain couples TRBV12-3 or TRBV12-4 to TRBJ1-2, with D unclear. CDR3 length: 11 residues. Trimming cost V 7 bases and J 7 bases, with 10 bases left between them.

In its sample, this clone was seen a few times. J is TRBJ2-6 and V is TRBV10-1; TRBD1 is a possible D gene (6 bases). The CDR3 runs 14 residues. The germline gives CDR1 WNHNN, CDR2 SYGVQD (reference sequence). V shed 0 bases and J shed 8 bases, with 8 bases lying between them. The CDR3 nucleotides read TGCGCCAGCAGTGAGTCAGGGGGTTCCAACGTCCTGACTTTC. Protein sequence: CASSESGGSNVLTF.

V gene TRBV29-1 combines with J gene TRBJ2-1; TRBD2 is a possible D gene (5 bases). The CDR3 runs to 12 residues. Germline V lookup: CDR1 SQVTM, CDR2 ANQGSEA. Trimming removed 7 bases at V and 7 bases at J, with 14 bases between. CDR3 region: CSGTRQVNEQFF. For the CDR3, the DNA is TGCAGCGGTACTAGGCAGGTGAATGAGCAGTTCTTC.

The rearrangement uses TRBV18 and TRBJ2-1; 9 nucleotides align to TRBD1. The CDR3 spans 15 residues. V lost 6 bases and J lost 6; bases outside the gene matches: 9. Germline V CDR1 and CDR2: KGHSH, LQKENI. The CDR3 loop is CASSPTGTGFNEQFF. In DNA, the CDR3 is TGTGCCAGCTCCCCCACCGGGACAGGGTTCAATGAGCAGTTCTTC.

CDR3 protein: CASSQAWDFEETQYF. The DNA of the CDR3 is TGCGCCAGCAGCCAAGCCTGGGACTTTGAAGAGACCCAGTACTTC. J is TRBJ2-5 and V is TRBV4-1, with TRBD2 as a possible D gene (6 bases). With 1 base removed from V and 3 bases from J, the gap between germline ends came to 12 bases. The CDR3 loop spans 15 amino acids. The germline CDR1 and CDR2 sequences are MGHRA and YSYEKL.

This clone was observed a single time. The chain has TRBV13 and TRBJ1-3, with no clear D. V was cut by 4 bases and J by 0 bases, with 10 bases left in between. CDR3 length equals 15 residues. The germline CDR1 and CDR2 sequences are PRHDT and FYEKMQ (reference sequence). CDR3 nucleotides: TGTGCCAGCAGCTATCGACCGGGCTCTGGAAACACCATATATTTT. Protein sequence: CASSYRPGSGNTIYF. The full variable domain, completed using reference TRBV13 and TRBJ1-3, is AAGVIQSPRHLIKEKRETATLKCYPIPRHDTVYWYQQGPGQDPQFLISFYEKMQSDKGSIPDRFSAQQFSDYHSELNMSSLELGDSALYFCASSYRPGSGNTIYFGEGSWLTVV.

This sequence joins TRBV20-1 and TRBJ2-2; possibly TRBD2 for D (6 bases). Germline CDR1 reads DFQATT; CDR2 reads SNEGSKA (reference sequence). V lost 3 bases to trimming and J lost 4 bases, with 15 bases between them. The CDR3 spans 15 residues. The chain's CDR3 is CSASISGGATGELFF. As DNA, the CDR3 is TGCAGTGCTAGTATATCCGGAGGGGCCACCGGGGAGCTGTTTTTT.

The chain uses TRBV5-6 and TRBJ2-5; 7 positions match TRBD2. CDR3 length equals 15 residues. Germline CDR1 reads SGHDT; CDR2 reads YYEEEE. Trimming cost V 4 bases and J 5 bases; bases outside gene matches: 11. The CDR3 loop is CASSRIGEGRETQYF. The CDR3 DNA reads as TGTGCCAGCAGCAGGATAGGGGAGGGTAGGGAGACCCAGTACTTC.

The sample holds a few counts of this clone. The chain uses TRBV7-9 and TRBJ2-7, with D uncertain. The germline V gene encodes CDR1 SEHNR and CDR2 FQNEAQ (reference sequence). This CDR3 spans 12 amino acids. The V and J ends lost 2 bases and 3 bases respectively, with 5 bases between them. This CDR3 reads CASSLSNYEQYF. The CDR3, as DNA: TGTGCCAGCAGCTTATCTAACTACGAGCAGTACTTC. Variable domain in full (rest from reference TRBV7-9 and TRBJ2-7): DTGVSQNPRHKITKRGQNVTFRCDPISEHNRLYWYRQTLGQGPEFLTYFQNEAQLEKSRLLSDRFSAERPKGSFSTLEIQRTEQGDSAMYLCASSLSNYEQYFGPGTRLTVT.